The 23 T cell receptor beta chains in this list originate from one sample, sequenced in a study of T cell repertoires in cytomegalovirus infection. TCRdb called the reads again in MiXCR, with one record for every CDR3 protein. The table shows around 250,000 distinct CDR3 sequences, with about 17% occurring only once. Sequenced: CD8+ T cells from PBMCs. Source of these receptors: a human donor in good health (CMV status not recorded). Some clones in this sample may be carry-over from other donors' samples.

Ten or more counts support this clonotype. V is TRBV27 and J is TRBJ2-7; tentatively, D is TRBD2 (6 bases). The length of the CDR3 is 12 residues. The V end lost 3 bases, the J end lost 6 bases, and 9 bases lay between the germline ends. Germline V gene sequence: CDR1 MNHEY, CDR2 SMNVEV (reference sequence). CDR3 nucleotide sequence: TGTGCCAGCAGTTTTCCCGGGAGCGAGCAGTACTTC. It specifies CASSFPGSEQYF.

This clonotype showed up just a few times. V is TRBV10-3 and J is TRBJ1-4, with TRBD1 identical over 10 bases. J was trimmed by 6 bases and V by 1 base; bases with no gene match: 5. This CDR3 is 16 amino acids long. The germline CDR1 and CDR2 sequences are ENHRY and SYGVKD. This chain's CDR3 is CAISEWDRGTDEKLFF. Written as DNA, the CDR3 is TGTGCCATCAGTGAGTGGGACAGGGGTACGGATGAAAAACTGTTTTTT.

The V gene is TRBV2, the J gene TRBJ1-5; D is unresolved. CDR3 size: 13 residues. CDR1 and CDR2 (germline): SNHLY, FYNNEI. Trimming left V 0 bases short and J 13 bases short, with 13 bases between. In DNA, the CDR3 is TGTGCCAGCAGTGAAGCTCAAGGCCTCGGACAGCATTTT. Residues: CASSEAQGLGQHF.

V usage is TRBV5-1 and J usage is TRBJ2-6, with TRBD1 identical over 10 bases. With 2 bases clipped from V and 0 bases from J, the junction kept 17 bases outside the gene matches. The CDR3 length is 22 residues. Per the germline V gene, CDR1 is SGHRS and CDR2 is YFSETQ. The CDR3: CASSFSFSPTGGETSGANVLTF. The DNA for the CDR3 is TGCGCCAGCAGCTTCTCTTTTTCTCCGACAGGGGGCGAGACCTCTGGGGCCAACGTCCTGACTTTC.

This clonotype was seen once. The V call is TRBV6-1, the J call TRBJ2-1; a possible D gene is TRBD2 (5 bases). Looked up from germline, CDR1 is MNHNS and CDR2 is SASEGT. The CDR3 runs 14 residues. Between the trimmed V and J ends, which lost 5 bases and 9 bases, there was a span of 17 bases. For the CDR3, the DNA is TGTGCCAGCAGTCCGGACTTAACCGCGGGTGAGCAGTTCTTC. Protein: CASSPDLTAGEQFF.

In this sample, this clonotype turned up many times. The chain is built from TRBV28 and TRBJ1-3; D is ambiguous. The CDR3 consists of 16 residues. Germline assignment: CDR1 MDHEN and CDR2 SYDVKM. The V end was cut by 4 bases, the J end by 1 base, with 14 bases between. The DNA for the CDR3 is TGTGCCAGCAGTTGGTACGTAGGAACTTCTGGAAACACCATATATTTT. Its protein product is CASSWYVGTSGNTIYF.

The chain carries TRBV7-9 and TRBJ2-3; maybe TRBD2 (6 bases). The CDR3 totals 18 residues. Germline CDR1 and CDR2: SEHNR and FQNEAQ (reference sequence). The ends were cut back, 3 bases at V and 2 bases at J, with 21 bases in the middle. The CDR3 nucleotides read TGTGCCAGCAGCTTTTCCCCCGCAGATGGAGGGGACACAGATACGCAGTATTTT. Amino acids: CASSFSPADGGDTDTQYF.

The chain has TRBV20-1 and TRBJ2-1, with 9 bases matching TRBD1. This CDR3 region has 15 residues. The germline CDR1 and CDR2 sequences are DFQATT and SNEGSKA (reference sequence). V shed 6 bases, J shed 2 bases, and the junction held 8 bases outside the gene matches. CDR3 DNA sequence: TGCAGTGCCGACTCCGGGACAGGGCCCTACAATGAGCAGTTCTTC. Its protein product is CSADSGTGPYNEQFF.

This clonotype was seen only a few times. The rearrangement uses TRBV6-2 or TRBV6-3 and TRBJ1-1, with D possibly TRBD1 on 6 matching bases. With 2 bases removed from V and 8 bases from J, the gap between germline ends came to 18 bases. This CDR3 has 15 residues. Germline V gene data show CDR1 as MNHEY and CDR2 as SVGEGT. The CDR3 protein is CASSYPTPGALEAFF. The CDR3 DNA reads TGTGCCAGCAGTTACCCGACCCCGGGGGCCCTAGAAGCTTTCTTT.

This rearrangement joins TRBV20-1 to TRBJ2-1, with 7 bases identical to TRBD1. CDR3 length: 15 amino acids. Trimming took 0 bases from V and 5 from J; bases not matched to a gene: 7. CDR1 DFQATT and CDR2 SNEGSKA come from the germline V gene (reference sequence). CDR3 amino acids: CSARDLTGTHNEQFF. The CDR3 nucleotides read TGCAGTGCTAGAGATTTGACAGGGACCCACAATGAGCAGTTCTTC.

This clonotype has ten or more counts. This chain joins TRBV7-2 and TRBJ2-5; D is perhaps TRBD1 (7 bases). Trimming took 6 bases from V and 2 from J, leaving 13 bases between them. The CDR3 is made up of 14 amino acids. From germline, CDR1 is SGHTA and CDR2 FQGNSA. CDR3 coding DNA: TGTGCCAGCAGTTGGAGGGGGCAGCAAGAGACCCAGTACTTC. Translated: CASSWRGQQETQYF.

The sample holds a few counts of this clonotype. The gene calls are TRBV28 and TRBJ1-5; D gene unclear. Germline V gene lookup returns CDR1 MDHEN and CDR2 SYDVKM. This CDR3 has 15 residues. Deletions cut 4 bases from V and 0 bases from J, with 10 bases between. The CDR3 DNA sequence: TGTGCCAGCAGTTCCAGGACCGCTAGCAATCAGCCCCAGCATTTT. As protein: CASSSRTASNQPQHF. Combining the CDR3 with reference TRBV28 and TRBJ1-5 gives the whole variable domain DVKVTQSSRYLVKRTGEKVFLECVQDMDHENMFWYRQDPGLGLRLIYFSYDVKMKEKGDIPEGYSVSREKKERFSLILESASTNQTSMYLCASSSRTASNQPQHFGDGTRLSIL.

This clonotype was seen at least ten times. This chain connects TRBV7-9 to TRBJ2-3, with D maybe TRBD2 (6 bases). Trimming stripped 2 bases from V and 3 bases from J, with 9 bases between. CDR1 SEHNR and CDR2 FQNEAQ come from the germline V gene (reference sequence). The CDR3 runs to 14 residues. DNA for the CDR3: TGTGCCAGCAGCTTACCAGGGAGGACAGATACGCAGTATTTT. Translated, it gives CASSLPGRTDTQYF.

This clonotype was seen at least ten times. This rearrangement joins TRBV7-8 to TRBJ2-2, with D uncertain. The ends were cut back, 2 bases at V and 5 bases at J, with 15 bases in the middle. Germline V lookup: CDR1 SGHVS, CDR2 FQNEAQ. The CDR3 spans 16 residues. The CDR3 region has the DNA TGTGCCAGCAGCTTAAGTAAGGTCAGATGGACCGGGGAGCTGTTTTTT. As protein: CASSLSKVRWTGELFF.

The rearrangement joins TRBV28 to TRBJ2-1; D not resolved. This CDR3 spans 15 amino acids. Germline assignment: CDR1 MDHEN and CDR2 SYDVKM. V lost 6 bases to trimming and J lost 4 bases, with 16 bases between them. CDR3 DNA: TGTGCCAGCAGAGCACCGGGCAGGTGGTACAATGAGCAGTTCTTC. Protein: CASRAPGRWYNEQFF.

Ten or more counts support this clonotype. This chain links TRBV5-6 with TRBJ2-7, with 12 bases matching TRBD1. This CDR3 contains 14 residues. V gave up 6 bases and J gave up 2 bases; unmatched junction bases: 3. Germline V gene sequence: CDR1 SGHDT, CDR2 YYEEEE. CDR3 loop: CASTGTGGPYEQYF. In DNA form, the CDR3 reads TGTGCCAGCACCGGGACAGGGGGCCCCTACGAGCAGTACTTC.

The chain recombines TRBV10-3 with TRBJ2-7; no firm D call. The ends were cut back, 0 bases at V and 2 bases at J, with 11 bases in the middle. Germline CDR1 is ENHRY and CDR2 is SYGVKD. CDR3 length: 15 residues. The CDR3: CAISESSQITYEQYF. For the CDR3, the DNA is TGTGCCATCAGTGAGTCGAGTCAGATTACCTACGAGCAGTACTTC.

J is TRBJ1-1 and V is TRBV28; 10 bases map to TRBD1. The germline V gene encodes CDR1 MDHEN and CDR2 SYDVKM. With V trimmed by 5 bases and J by 8 bases, 8 bases remained unmatched. The CDR3 is 14 residues long. The DNA of the CDR3 is TGTGCCAGCAGTGTCCACCGGACAGGGGGGGAAGCTTTCTTT. As protein: CASSVHRTGGEAFF.

This clonotype has a count of ten or more. The chain carries TRBV29-1 and TRBJ2-3; 10 bases are a match to TRBD2. The V gene's germline CDR1 is SQVTM and CDR2 ANQGSEA. J gave up 4 bases and V 3 bases, and 4 bases lay outside the gene matches. The CDR3 is made up of 14 amino acids. CDR3 sequence reads: CSVDPSGGADTQYF. CDR3 in DNA: TGCAGCGTTGACCCCAGCGGGGGGGCAGATACGCAGTATTTT.

The chain carries TRBV15 and TRBJ2-3; 7 bases fit TRBD2. J lost 2 bases, V lost 0 bases, and 2 bases had no gene match. The V gene's germline CDR1 is LNHNV and CDR2 YYDKDF (reference sequence). CDR3 length: 15 residues. The CDR3 loop is CATSRDGTTTDTQYF. The DNA of the CDR3 is TGTGCCACCAGCAGAGATGGGACTACCACAGATACGCAGTATTTT.

This clonotype was found many times. The chain couples TRBV6-6 to TRBJ1-6; a possible D gene is TRBD1 (6 bases). From germline, CDR1 is MNHNY and CDR2 SVGAGI (reference sequence). V lost 0 bases and J lost 1, with 19 bases in between. The CDR3 runs 20 residues. For the CDR3, the DNA is TGTGCCAGCAGTTACTCGAGGGACGGGGGCCGGACGTCCTATAATTCACCCCTCCACTTT. Amino acids: CASSYSRDGGRTSYNSPLHF.

This clonotype has only a few counts. V and J are TRBV7-6 and TRBJ2-7; D not certain. V gave up 5 bases and J gave up 3 bases, with 14 bases separating them. CDR3 size: 14 residues. From germline, CDR1 is SGHVS and CDR2 FNYEAQ. The CDR3 bases are TGTGCCAGCAGCCTTTCGGCACAATTCTACGAGCAGTACTTC. It translates to CASSLSAQFYEQYF.

This chain joins TRBV6-6 and TRBJ2-7; D ambiguous. The CDR3 covers 12 residues. Looked up from germline, CDR1 is MNHNY and CDR2 is SVGAGI (reference sequence). V lost 0 bases and J lost 4, with 4 bases in between. This CDR3 is CASSYSPYEQYF. The CDR3, as DNA: TGTGCCAGCAGTTACTCCCCATACGAGCAGTACTTC.